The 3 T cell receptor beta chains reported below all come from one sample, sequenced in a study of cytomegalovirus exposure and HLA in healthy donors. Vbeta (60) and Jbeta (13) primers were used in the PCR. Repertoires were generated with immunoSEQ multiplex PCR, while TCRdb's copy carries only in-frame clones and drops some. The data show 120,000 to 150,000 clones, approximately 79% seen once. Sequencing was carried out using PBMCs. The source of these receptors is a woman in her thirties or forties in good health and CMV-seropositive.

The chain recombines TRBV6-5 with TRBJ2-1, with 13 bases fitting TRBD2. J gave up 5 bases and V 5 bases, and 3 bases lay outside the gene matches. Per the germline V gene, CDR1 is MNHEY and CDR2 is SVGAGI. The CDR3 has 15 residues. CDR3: CASSGGTSGDNEQFF. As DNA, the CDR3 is TGTGCCAGCAGTGGTGGGACTAGCGGGGACAATGAGCAGTTCTTC.

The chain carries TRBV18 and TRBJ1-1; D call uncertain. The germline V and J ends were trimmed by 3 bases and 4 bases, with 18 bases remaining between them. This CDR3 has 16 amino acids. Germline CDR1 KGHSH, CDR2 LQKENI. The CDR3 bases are TGTGCCAGCTCACCTCGGATTACTGGGGAGGCCACTGAAGCTTTCTTT. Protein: CASSPRITGEATEAFF.

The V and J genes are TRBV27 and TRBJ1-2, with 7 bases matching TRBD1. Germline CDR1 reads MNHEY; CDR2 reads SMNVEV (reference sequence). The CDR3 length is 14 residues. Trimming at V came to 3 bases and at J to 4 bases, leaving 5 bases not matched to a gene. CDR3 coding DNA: TGTGCCAGCAGTTTTTTACAGGGGAGCTATGGCTACACCTTC. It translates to CASSFLQGSYGYTF.